This TCR beta chain came from a study of CD8+CD57+ T cells in acquired aplastic anemia. The study's findings and limits: Controls did not differ significantly from patients in CD8+ Simpson's diversity.

This clonotype appeared a few times. Its antigen is still unknown. Profiles of TCR beta VDJ and CDR3 were generated from a genomic DNA template. TCRdb reprocessed the reads via MiXCR and lists one record per CDR3 protein. This table has 150,000 to 200,000 distinct CDR3 sequences, 64% appearing once. CDR3 length: 17 amino acids. The germline V gene has CDR1 SEHNR and CDR2 FQNEAQ (reference sequence). J gave up 4 bases and V 5 bases, and 10 bases lay outside the gene matches. This chain uses TRBV7-9 with TRBJ1-6; 8 bases match TRBD1. The material sequenced was sorted CD4+, CD8+, or CD8+CD57+ T cells (not recorded which) from PBMCs. This clonotype was obtained from a human donor with severe aplastic anemia or a healthy control (not recorded which). Here the CDR3 reads CASSQRTGTEYNSPLHF. Written as DNA, the CDR3 is TGTGCCAGCAGCCAGAGGACAGGGACGGAGTATAATTCACCCCTCCACTTT.